The 19 T cell receptor beta chains below come from one sample, sequenced in a study of blood T cell repertoires in COVID-19. Generated by immunoSEQ multiplex PCR, the TCRdb table keeps only in-frame clones and is missing some. The repertoire has about 130,000 clones, approximately 88% of them found once; the top ten carry approximately 10%. The specimen sequenced was peripheral blood. All receptors come from a man in his fifties or sixties with acute or convalescent COVID-19.

V gene TRBV18 combines with J gene TRBJ1-1; TRBD1 aligns across 8 bases. V shed 3 bases and J 7 bases; nucleotides not matched to a gene: 4. CDR1 and CDR2 (germline): KGHSH, LQKENI. CDR3 length: 13 residues. In DNA, the CDR3 is TGTGCCAGCTCACCCAGGGGGCCCTATGAAGCTTTCTTT. It specifies CASSPRGPYEAFF.

The gene calls are TRBV5-6 and TRBJ1-5; D is uncertain. This CDR3 is 16 amino acids long. V was shortened by 4 bases and J by 3 bases, with 17 bases between the two germline ends. CDR1 and CDR2 (germline): SGHDT, YYEEEE. The CDR3 region has the DNA TGTGCCAGCAGCCGCTCTGGGGTAGCGTTCAATCAGCCCCAGCATTTT. Its translation: CASSRSGVAFNQPQHF.

J is TRBJ2-1 and V is TRBV27, with TRBD1 matching over 9 bases. CDR1 is MNHEY and CDR2 is SMNVEV in the germline V gene (reference sequence). Trimming cost V 7 bases and J 4 bases; bases outside gene matches: 5. The CDR3 loop spans 14 amino acids. CDR3 sequence: CASNTGGPYNEQFF. The CDR3 region has the DNA TGTGCCAGCAATACAGGGGGCCCTTACAATGAGCAGTTCTTC.

V gene TRBV10-2 combines with J gene TRBJ1-2; D is unresolved. Between the trimmed V and J ends, which lost 2 bases and 9 bases, there was a span of 16 bases. This CDR3 has 14 amino acids. CDR1 WSHSY and CDR2 SAAADI come from the germline V gene. In DNA form, the CDR3 reads TGCGCCAGCAGTGAGAACGTCCCGGGTATAAGCTACACCTTC. Its translation is CASSENVPGISYTF.

The chain links TRBV7-2 to TRBJ1-3, with D possibly matching TRBD1 (5 bases). Germline CDR1 is SGHTA and CDR2 is FQGNSA. There are 16 residues in the CDR3. With 1 base removed from V and 3 bases from J, the gap between germline ends came to 13 bases. The CDR3: CASSLGPTDNGNTIYF. CDR3 coding DNA: TGTGCCAGCAGCTTAGGGCCGACGGACAATGGAAACACCATATATTTT.

This clone came up once. J is TRBJ1-5 and V is TRBV5-1, with 7 nucleotides matching TRBD1. The trim removed 4 bases at V and 0 bases at J, leaving 13 bases unmatched. The length of the CDR3 is 18 residues. Germline V gene sequence: CDR1 SGHRS, CDR2 YFSETQ. CDR3 amino acids: CASSQGQIILYSNQPQHF. The CDR3 bases are TGCGCCAGCAGCCAGGGACAGATAATCCTATATAGCAATCAGCCCCAGCATTTT. Using reference TRBV5-1 and TRBJ1-5 for the parts outside the CDR3, the full variable domain is KAGVTQTPRYLIKTRGQQVTLSCSPISGHRSVSWYQQTPGQGLQFLFEYFSETQRNKGNFPGRFSGRQFSNSRSEMNVSTLELGDSALYLCASSQGQIILYSNQPQHFGDGTRLSIL.

Here the CDR3 reads CASSQGDRDYGYTF. CDR3 DNA: TGCGCCAGCAGCCAAGGTGACAGGGACTATGGCTACACCTTC. The chain joins TRBV4-1 to TRBJ1-2; 7 nucleotides line up with TRBD1. CDR3 length equals 14 residues. Germline CDR1 MGHRA, CDR2 YSYEKL. The V segment lost 1 base and the J segment 3 bases; nucleotides outside the gene matches: 2.

The chain is built from TRBV15 and TRBJ2-1; D unresolved. V lost 0 bases and J 7 bases, leaving 10 bases between the germline ends. The length of the CDR3 is 14 residues. Germline-derived CDR1 and CDR2 are LNHNV and YYDKDF (reference sequence). This CDR3 is CATSRDPGTNEQFF. CDR3 nucleotides: TGTGCCACCAGCAGAGATCCAGGAACGAATGAGCAGTTCTTC.

This clone has more than one count but fewer than ten. The V call is TRBV19, the J call TRBJ2-7; 10 bases match TRBD2. The V segment lost 0 bases and the J segment 7 bases; nucleotides outside the gene matches: 6. Germline values: CDR1 LNHDA, CDR2 SQIVND (reference sequence). CDR3 size: 15 residues. The CDR3: CASSIEASGSGEQYF. In DNA form, the CDR3 reads TGTGCCAGTAGTATAGAGGCTAGCGGGAGCGGAGAGCAGTACTTC. Full variable domain (missing parts from reference TRBV19 and TRBJ2-7): DGGITQSPKYLFRKEGQNVTLSCEQNLNHDAMYWYRQDPGQGLRLIYYSQIVNDFQKGDIAEGYSVSREKKESFPLTVTSAQKNPTAFYLCASSIEASGSGEQYFGPGTRLTVT.

The rearrangement joins TRBV2 to TRBJ1-1; TRBD1 aligns across 7 bases. Trimming removed 3 bases from V and 0 bases from J; junction bases left unmatched: 4. Germline V gene sequence: CDR1 SNHLY, CDR2 FYNNEI. The CDR3 runs to 15 residues. The DNA for the CDR3 is TGTGCCAGCAGTGAGGGACAGCCAATGAACACTGAAGCTTTCTTT. Amino acid sequence: CASSEGQPMNTEAFF. Filled out from reference TRBV2 and TRBJ1-1, the complete variable domain reads EPEVTQTPSHQVTQMGQEVILRCVPISNHLYFYWYRQILGQKVEFLVSFYNNEISEKSEIFDDQFSVERPDGSNFTLKIRSTKLEDSAMYFCASSEGQPMNTEAFFGQGTRLTVV.

The gene calls are TRBV2 and TRBJ1-1; maybe TRBD1 (5 bases). The V gene's germline CDR1 is SNHLY and CDR2 FYNNEI. Trimming took 6 bases from V and 0 from J, leaving 11 bases between them. The CDR3 loop spans 14 amino acids. The CDR3 loop is CASRGRGMNTEAFF. The DNA for the CDR3 is TGTGCCAGCAGAGGGCGGGGGATGAACACTGAAGCTTTCTTT.

This rearrangement joins TRBV6-5 to TRBJ1-5; maybe TRBD1 (5 bases). Looked up from germline, CDR1 is MNHEY and CDR2 is SVGAGI. V was cut by 10 bases and J by 4 bases, with 11 bases left in between. This CDR3 contains 12 residues. CDR3 sequence reads: CATRTLNQPQHF. The CDR3 DNA reads TGTGCCACCAGGACACTTAATCAGCCCCAGCATTTT.

The rearrangement uses TRBV10-3 and TRBJ1-2, with 8 bases identical to TRBD1. V shed 6 bases, J shed 4 bases, and the junction held 7 bases outside the gene matches. Germline assignment: CDR1 ENHRY and CDR2 SYGVKD. This CDR3 is built from 14 residues. The CDR3 is CAISGTGQGYGYTF. In nucleotides, the CDR3 is TGTGCCATCAGCGGGACAGGACAGGGCTATGGCTACACCTTC.

V usage is TRBV30 and J usage is TRBJ1-1; the match to TRBD1 covers 7 bases. Trimming cost V 7 bases and J 8 bases; bases outside gene matches: 7. The CDR3 length is 11 residues. Germline V gene data show CDR1 as GTSNPN and CDR2 as SVGIG (reference sequence). CDR3 bases: TGTGCCTCAACCGGGACAGCAGAAGCTTTCTTT. Protein: CASTGTAEAFF.

The rearrangement links TRBV5-1 to TRBJ2-7; TRBD2 aligns across 12 bases. The CDR3 contains 15 residues. Germline V gives CDR1 SGHRS, CDR2 YFSETQ. Trimming at V came to 4 bases and at J to 4 bases, leaving 6 bases not matched to a gene. The DNA of the CDR3 is TGCGCCAGCAGCAGCGGACTAGCGGGACCTTACGAGCAGTACTTC. Protein sequence: CASSSGLAGPYEQYF.

The sample holds a few counts of this clone. The V call is TRBV11-2, the J call TRBJ2-1, with D possibly being TRBD2 (5 bases). CDR1 SGHAT and CDR2 FQNNGV come from the germline V gene. Trimming removed 4 bases at V and 4 bases at J, with 14 bases between. The CDR3 is 15 residues long. The CDR3, as DNA: TGTGCCAGCAGCTCAGAGAGGGCGTATTACAATGAGCAGTTCTTC. It encodes CASSSERAYYNEQFF.

Here the CDR3 reads CATSRDGLAGREQFF. The CDR3 DNA sequence: TGTGCCACCAGCAGAGATGGGCTAGCGGGACGTGAGCAGTTCTTC. The chain is built from TRBV15 and TRBJ2-1; 9 bases fit TRBD2. The V segment lost 0 bases and the J segment 9 bases; nucleotides outside the gene matches: 6. The CDR3 extends over 15 amino acids. CDR1 LNHNV and CDR2 YYDKDF come from the germline V gene (reference sequence).

The chain is built from TRBV5-6 and TRBJ1-5; D is undetermined. V gave up 3 bases and J gave up 8 bases, with 15 bases separating them. Germline V gene sequence: CDR1 SGHDT, CDR2 YYEEEE. This CDR3 comprises 14 residues. The DNA of the CDR3 is TGTGCCAGCAGCTCAAGCCTGGGTGAGGAGCCCCAGCATTTT. Amino acid sequence: CASSSSLGEEPQHF.

This rearrangement joins TRBV19 to TRBJ1-4, with TRBD1 identical over 8 bases. CDR1 is LNHDA and CDR2 is SQIVND in the germline V gene (reference sequence). The J segment lost 5 bases and the V segment lost 6 bases, leaving 8 bases of the junction unmatched. There are 15 residues in the CDR3. The CDR3 sequence: CASSPLQGANEKLFF. For the CDR3, the DNA is TGTGCCAGTAGCCCCCTTCAGGGGGCGAATGAAAAACTGTTTTTT.